The entry that follows covers one TCR beta chain sequence. This was a deep-level run. In the authors' methods: Filtering differed since immunoSEQ provided only junctions, with no quality scores. The table came from immunoSEQ multiplex PCR; TCRdb's copy has only in-frame clones and leaves some out. V, J and clone size derive from that table, while D and trimming were established from the DNA sequence. Of around 560,000 clones in the sample, approximately 95% were seen once. CD45RO-negative CD8 cells positively selected for CCR7 made up the naive population, which excluded terminally differentiated effector memory CD45RA+ cells. Germline CDR1 is LNHDA and CDR2 is SQIVND (reference sequence). V shed 4 bases and J 7 bases; nucleotides not matched to a gene: 8. CDR3 length: 15 amino acids. This sample was taken from a study of shared clonotypes between healthy human individuals.

The sequence was obtained from a woman aged 30 to 39 in good health. The sequencing input was naive CD8+ T cells sorted from blood. This chain links TRBV19 with TRBJ2-1; TRBD2 matches at 9 bases. Written as DNA, the CDR3 is TGTGCCAGTAGTACACCTAGCGGGGATTTGAATGAGCAGTTCTTC. Translation gives CASSTPSGDLNEQFF.